The rows below give T cell receptor beta chains drawn from one sample of a study of T cells in Graves' hyperthyroidism and ophthalmopathy. TCRdb re-called the multiplex PCR reads with MiXCR, one entry per CDR3 protein. In the table there are approximately 640,000 distinct CDR3 sequences, 45% of which are singletons. The sequenced material came from peripheral blood or thyroid tissue (not recorded which). Every receptor here comes from an adult man with Graves' disease, either hyperthyroidism or ophthalmopathy (not recorded which). CDR3s include the opening cysteine and the closing phenylalanine or tryptophan.

j_gene: TRBJ1-2; v_gene: TRBV25-1; CDR3aa: CASSDLASGYTF
j_gene: TRBJ1-3; v_gene: TRBV10-3; CDR3aa: CAIRRGDRDAGNTIYF
j_gene: TRBJ2-2; v_gene: TRBV7-9; CDR3aa: CASTQGPTGELFF
j_gene: TRBJ2-7; v_gene: TRBV15; CDR3aa: CATSRLDGEQYF
j_gene: TRBJ2-5; v_gene: TRBV29-1; CDR3aa: CSVETARQETQYF
j_gene: TRBJ1-6; v_gene: TRBV7-6; CDR3aa: CASSQTGSSYNSSLHF
j_gene: TRBJ1-2; v_gene: TRBV12-3/TRBV12-4; CDR3aa: CASSPGGGYTF
j_gene: TRBJ2-7; v_gene: TRBV29-1; CDR3aa: CSVEDSVTGTYEQYF
j_gene: TRBJ1-5; v_gene: TRBV24-1; CDR3aa: CATSEFLSNQPQHF
j_gene: TRBJ2-7; v_gene: TRBV5-1; CDR3aa: CASSPAGTASSYEQYF
j_gene: TRBJ1-2; v_gene: TRBV6-4; CDR3aa: CASSERGEGHGYTF
j_gene: TRBJ2-7; v_gene: TRBV24-1; CDR3aa: CATATSGREQYF
j_gene: TRBJ1-4; v_gene: TRBV2; CDR3aa: CASSASRGRPSEKLFF
j_gene: TRBJ1-2; v_gene: TRBV12-3/TRBV12-4; CDR3aa: CASSRQGAYGYTF
j_gene: TRBJ2-2; v_gene: TRBV7-9; CDR3aa: CASSQEQAGELFF
j_gene: TRBJ1-1; v_gene: TRBV29-1; CDR3aa: CSALGQNTEAFF
j_gene: TRBJ2-7; v_gene: TRBV5-1; CDR3aa: CASSLYSRSSSGEQYF
j_gene: TRBJ2-6; v_gene: TRBV20-1; CDR3aa: CSARPGRSGANVLTF
j_gene: TRBJ1-5; v_gene: TRBV2; CDR3aa: CASSTRDGWPQHF
j_gene: TRBJ2-5; v_gene: TRBV20-1; CDR3aa: CSVRRTSGGAETQYF
j_gene: TRBJ1-2; v_gene: TRBV12-3/TRBV12-4; CDR3aa: CASSFRTNYGYTF
j_gene: TRBJ1-3; v_gene: TRBV5-1; CDR3aa: CASSKTDSGNTIYF
j_gene: TRBJ1-6; v_gene: TRBV2; CDR3aa: CASSEARQHNSPLHF
j_gene: TRBJ1-2; v_gene: TRBV19; CDR3aa: CASSMAREVNYGYTF
j_gene: TRBJ1-2; v_gene: TRBV19; CDR3aa: CASVAAGGDSGYTF
j_gene: TRBJ1-3; v_gene: TRBV29-1; CDR3aa: CSVQVGNTIYF
j_gene: TRBJ1-5; v_gene: TRBV2; CDR3aa: CASAYWGRENQPQHF
j_gene: TRBJ2-5; v_gene: TRBV20-1; CDR3aa: CSASRAGQGAIETQYF
j_gene: TRBJ2-7; v_gene: TRBV5-1; CDR3aa: CASRGGTGTSYEQYF
j_gene: TRBJ1-1; v_gene: TRBV2; CDR3aa: CASSGTENTEVFF
j_gene: TRBJ1-3; v_gene: TRBV7-9; CDR3aa: CASRMGWGTIYF
j_gene: TRBJ1-2; v_gene: TRBV2; CDR3aa: CASRRSQGHNYGYTF
j_gene: TRBJ1-2; v_gene: TRBV19; CDR3aa: CASTRDRGYLEGYTF
j_gene: TRBJ1-2; v_gene: TRBV19; CDR3aa: CASSMILSGGGYTF
j_gene: TRBJ2-7; v_gene: TRBV24-1; CDR3aa: CASSATGSYEQYF
j_gene: TRBJ1-3; v_gene: TRBV2; CDR3aa: CASSEVGFSGNTIYF
j_gene: TRBJ1-5; v_gene: TRBV7-9; CDR3aa: CASSLRQGGVRQPQHF
j_gene: TRBJ1-5; v_gene: TRBV2; CDR3aa: CASKDRPFSNQPQHF
j_gene: TRBJ1-1; v_gene: TRBV20-1; CDR3aa: CSAIGAAQGDTEAFF
j_gene: TRBJ2-5; v_gene: TRBV20-1; CDR3aa: CSGRGQPQETQYF
j_gene: TRBJ1-5; v_gene: TRBV7-9; CDR3aa: CASSSVSGADQPQHF
j_gene: TRBJ1-1; v_gene: TRBV25-1; CDR3aa: CASSGTPGAGEAFF
j_gene: TRBJ2-6; v_gene: TRBV19; CDR3aa: CASSAHRGLGASGANVLTF
j_gene: TRBJ2-7; v_gene: TRBV20-1; CDR3aa: CSAPSVHEQYF
j_gene: TRBJ1-2; v_gene: TRBV7-6; CDR3aa: CATSDSPRDRGPWAYGYTF
j_gene: TRBJ2-7; v_gene: TRBV29-1; CDR3aa: CSVVTGVREQYF
j_gene: TRBJ1-2; v_gene: TRBV24-1; CDR3aa: CATGVYGYTF
j_gene: TRBJ1-6; v_gene: TRBV7-2; CDR3aa: CASSPQGAPLHF
j_gene: TRBJ1-6; v_gene: TRBV12-3/TRBV12-4; CDR3aa: CASSPRGPQGGSPLHF
j_gene: TRBJ2-7; v_gene: TRBV12-3/TRBV12-4; CDR3aa: CASRAGTGGRNEQYF